This T cell receptor beta chain originates from a study of beta chain features in type 1 diabetes. Study information: Sorted cells from all samples, numbering approximately 110,000,000, were examined. General study results and limits: Here, the possible influence of HLA type (on TCRB rearrangement) remained unresolved.

Every isolated RNA sample was fully reverse transcribed, so sequencing captured expressed TCRB transcripts. Naive, central memory and regulatory T cell samples came to a mean of roughly 3.6 million reads. Measured with immunoSEQ multiplex PCR; TCRdb has only the in-frame clones, and not every one. The sample yields 970,000 or so clones, around a sixth seen once. Looked up from germline, CDR1 is MGHRA and CDR2 is YSYEKL. Trimming stripped 1 base from V and 3 bases from J, with 16 bases between. This CDR3 is built from 17 residues. Points on this clone: Its antigen is not known.

This receptor was taken from a woman aged 18-29 years in good health. The sample consisted of naive CD4+ T cells from blood. This chain connects TRBV4-1 to TRBJ2-1, with D perhaps matching TRBD2 (6 bases). The CDR3, as DNA: TGCGCCAGCAGCCAAGCGCCCCAAGGGACTCGCTACAATGAGCAGTTCTTC. It encodes CASSQAPQGTRYNEQFF.